The T cell receptor beta chain under discussion was sequenced for a study of control samples from healthy donors and cancer patients. The assay was immunoSEQ multiplex PCR, and TCRdb's table has in-frame clones only and misses some. The table shows tens of thousands of clones, with 85% to 95% occurring only once. The J segment lost 6 bases and the V segment lost 5 bases, leaving 8 bases of the junction unmatched. This CDR3 comprises 15 residues. The germline V gene encodes CDR1 MDHEN and CDR2 SYDVKM. The sequenced sample consisted of blood. The V gene is TRBV28, the J gene TRBJ2-7, with 12 bases matching TRBD1. The TCR sequence derives from a man aged 25 to 40 in good health. CDR3 sequence: CASSAWGTGGVEQYF. The CDR3 nucleotides read TGTGCCAGCAGTGCCTGGGGGACAGGGGGCGTCGAGCAGTACTTC.